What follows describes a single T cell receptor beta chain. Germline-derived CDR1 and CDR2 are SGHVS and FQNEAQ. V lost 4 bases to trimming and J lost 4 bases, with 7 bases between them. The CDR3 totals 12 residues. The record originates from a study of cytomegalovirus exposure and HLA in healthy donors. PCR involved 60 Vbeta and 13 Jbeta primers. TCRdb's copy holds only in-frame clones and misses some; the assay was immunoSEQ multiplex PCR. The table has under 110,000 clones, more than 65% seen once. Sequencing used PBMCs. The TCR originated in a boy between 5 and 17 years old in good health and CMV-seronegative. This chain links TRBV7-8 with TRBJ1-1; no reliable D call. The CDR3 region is CASSSGGTEAFF. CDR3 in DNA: TGTGCCAGCAGCTCCGGAGGCACTGAAGCTTTCTTT. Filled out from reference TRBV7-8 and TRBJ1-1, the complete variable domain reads GAGVSQSPRYKVAKRGQDVALRCDPISGHVSLFWYQQALGQGPEFLTYFQNEAQLDKSGLPSDRFFAERPEGSVSTLKIQRTQQEDSAVYLCASSSGGTEAFFGQGTRLTVV.